The clone carrying this T cell receptor (beta chain) was seen just once. Antigen: not known. With 4 bases clipped from V and 5 bases from J, the junction kept 7 bases outside the gene matches. In germline, CDR1 is SGHRS, CDR2 YFSETQ. This CDR3 contains 15 residues. Method: immunoSEQ multiplex PCR; TCRdb's copy keeps in-frame clones and lacks some. The table lists 80,000 to 100,000 clones, 80% to 90% of them singletons. The data stem from a study of radiotherapy plus CTLA-4 blockade in lung cancer. Study-level information: Disease control was present in around a third of patients, and objective responses in under 20%.

Overall study findings and caveats: Among reported predictors of response, early blood T cell clone dynamics with interferon-beta performed best. Blood-borne expansion of tumor-derived TCR clones followed radiotherapy plus ipilimumab.

The sample was peripheral blood, taken from a patient treated with radiotherapy plus ipilimumab. V and J are TRBV5-1 and TRBJ2-1; 9 nucleotides align to TRBD2. This receptor was identified in a human donor with non-small cell lung cancer that progressed on radiotherapy plus ipilimumab. Written as DNA, the CDR3 is TGCGCCAGCAGCCTGGTGGTAGCGGGGGACAATGAGCAGTTCTTC. Its protein product is CASSLVVAGDNEQFF. Looking up the rest from reference TRBV5-1 and TRBJ2-1 gives the full variable domain: KAGVTQTPRYLIKTRGQQVTLSCSPISGHRSVSWYQQTPGQGLQFLFEYFSETQRNKGNFPGRFSGRQFSNSRSEMNVSTLELGDSALYLCASSLVVAGDNEQFFGPGTRLTVL.